These T cell receptor beta chains were read from a single sample in a study of T cell responses to AZD1222 COVID-19 vaccine. Sequenced by immunoSEQ multiplex PCR; TCRdb stores in-frame clones only, minus some. The sample carries about 160,000 clones, roughly nine tenths recorded once. The sample was peripheral blood, taken on day 0 of AZD1222 vaccination. Receptors were obtained from an adult in good health. The CDR3 runs from the conserved cysteine through the conserved F or W. The D gene is left open where the match is weak. The size field is filled for only some rows; it gives once, few, many or a size class.

j_call	clone_size	v_call	d_call	cdr3_aa	cdr3_nt
TRBJ1-1	NA	TRBV7-2	NA	CASSARRWENTEAFF	TGTGCCAGCAGCGCGAGACGTTGGGAGAACACTGAAGCTTTCTTT
TRBJ1-1	once	TRBV7-3	NA	CASSFRVANTEAFF	TGTGCCAGCAGCTTCAGGGTGGCGAACACTGAAGCTTTCTTT
TRBJ2-6	NA	TRBV7-2	TRBD1	CASSPRQGLRVGANVLTF	TGTGCCAGCAGCCCGCGACAGGGTTTAAGGGTTGGGGCCAACGTCCTGACTTTC
TRBJ2-2	few	TRBV5-1	NA	CASSLPGTGELFF	TGCGCCAGCAGCTTACCGGGGACCGGGGAGCTGTTTTTT
TRBJ1-1	NA	TRBV28	NA	CASSSVNTEAFF	TGTGCCAGCAGCTCTGTTAACACTGAAGCTTTCTTT
TRBJ1-2	once	TRBV5-6	NA	CASISTGLGYTF	TGTGCCAGCATTTCTACAGGGCTTGGCTACACCTTC
TRBJ1-5	NA	TRBV30	NA	CAWSVPGSSNQPQHF	TGTGCCTGGAGTGTACCTGGTTCTAGCAATCAGCCCCAGCATTTT
TRBJ1-1	NA	TRBV28	NA	CASSGGGNTEAFF	TGTGCCAGCAGTGGGGGGGGGAACACTGAAGCTTTCTTT
TRBJ2-5	NA	TRBV7-9	NA	CASSSRFRETQYF	TGTGCCAGCAGCTCCCGGTTCCGTGAGACCCAGTACTTC
TRBJ2-5	NA	TRBV5-4	NA	CASSPGDFAQTQYF	TGTGCCAGCAGCCCGGGGGACTTTGCACAGACCCAGTACTTC
TRBJ1-1	NA	TRBV3-1/TRBV3-2	NA	CASSLNGNTEAFF	TGTGCCAGCAGCCTTAACGGGAACACTGAAGCTTTCTTT
TRBJ1-1	NA	TRBV19	NA	CASKKGSIKNTEAFF	TGTGCCAGTAAGAAGGGGTCGATAAAGAACACTGAAGCTTTCTTT
TRBJ1-3	NA	TRBV7-9	NA	CASSPGFSGNTIYF	TGTGCCAGCAGTCCGGGTTTCTCTGGAAACACCATATATTTT
TRBJ1-5	NA	TRBV5-5	TRBD1	CASSQGANSNQPQHF	TGTGCCAGCAGCCAGGGGGCGAATAGCAATCAGCCCCAGCATTTT
TRBJ1-1	NA	TRBV5-1	NA	CASSAQENTEAFF	TGCGCCAGCAGCGCACAGGAGAACACTGAAGCTTTCTTT
TRBJ2-3	once	TRBV6-2/TRBV6-3	TRBD2	CASSESGGGPDTQYF	TGTGCCAGCAGTGAGAGCGGGGGGGGTCCAGATACGCAGTATTTT
TRBJ1-2	NA	TRBV2	TRBD1	CASRTGGSNYGYTF	TGTGCCAGCAGGACAGGGGGCTCTAACTATGGCTACACCTTC
TRBJ2-2	NA	TRBV30	NA	CAWSREVTGELFF	TGTGCCTGGTCCAGGGAAGTCACCGGGGAGCTGTTTTTT
TRBJ1-1	NA	TRBV30	NA	CAWSVNRNEAFF	TGTGCCTGGAGTGTAAACAGAAATGAAGCTTTCTTT
TRBJ2-7	NA	TRBV28	NA	CASSFLDSYEQYF	TGTGCCAGCAGTTTCCTGGACTCCTACGAGCAGTACTTC
TRBJ2-7	NA	TRBV29-1	NA	CSVAGLWVPRDVTYEQYF	TGCAGCGTTGCTGGTCTGTGGGTCCCTAGGGACGTAACCTACGAGCAGTACTTC
TRBJ2-1	few	TRBV20-1	NA	CSASKTGRRDEQFF	TGCAGTGCTAGTAAGACAGGGAGGAGGGATGAGCAGTTCTTC
TRBJ1-3	NA	TRBV28	NA	CASSFSGAGNTIYF	TGTGCCAGCAGTTTTTCAGGGGCTGGAAACACCATATATTTT
TRBJ1-1	NA	TRBV7-9	NA	CATSWSMNTEAFF	TGTGCCACCTCTTGGAGCATGAACACTGAAGCTTTCTTT
TRBJ2-1	NA	TRBV28	TRBD2	CASSLRGSYGEAFF	TGTGCCAGCAGTTTGCGGGGGTCATACGGGGAGGCGTTCTTC
TRBJ1-4	NA	TRBV28	TRBD1	CASSSSGTGDEKLFF	TGTGCCAGCAGCTCATCCGGGACAGGGGATGAAAAACTGTTTTTT
TRBJ2-7	NA	TRBV21-1	NA	CASSKCGYEQYF	TGTGCCAGCAGCAAATGCGGTTACGAGCAGTACTTC
TRBJ1-5	NA	TRBV6-5	TRBD1	CASSPDRVNQPQHF	TGTGCCAGCAGCCCGGACAGGGTAAATCAGCCCCAGCATTTT
TRBJ2-5	NA	TRBV3-1/TRBV3-2	NA	CASSPQPGVGTQYF	TGTGCCAGCAGCCCTCAGCCGGGGGTGGGGACCCAGTACTTC
TRBJ2-7	NA	TRBV9	NA	CASSVGQQSSYEQYF	TGTGCCAGCAGCGTAGGGCAACAGAGCTCCTACGAGCAGTACTTC
TRBJ2-3	NA	TRBV11-2	NA	CASSLGMAGGRDTQYF	TGTGCCAGCAGCTTAGGAATGGCAGGGGGGAGAGATACGCAGTATTTT
TRBJ1-6	NA	TRBV7-3	NA	CASSLREGNNSPLHF	TGTGCCAGCAGCTTACGAGAAGGGAATAATTCACCCCTCCACTTT
TRBJ2-4	NA	TRBV19	TRBD1	CASSGQVLAKNIQYF	TGTGCCAGTAGCGGACAGGTCCTAGCCAAAAACATTCAGTACTTC
TRBJ1-4	NA	TRBV28	NA	CASSPGDIEKLFF	TGTGCCAGCAGTCCCGGGGACATAGAAAAACTGTTTTTT
TRBJ2-5	NA	TRBV10-3	NA	CAIKTDQETQYF	TGTGCCATCAAGACAGACCAAGAGACCCAGTACTTC
TRBJ2-3	few	TRBV3-1/TRBV3-2	NA	CASSPGITSTDTQYF	TGTGCCAGCAGCCCCGGGATCACCAGCACAGATACGCAGTATTTT
TRBJ1-2	NA	TRBV7-3	NA	CASSLGGGAYGYTF	TGTGCCAGCAGCCTTGGTGGGGGCGCCTATGGCTACACCTTC
TRBJ2-1	NA	TRBV2	NA	CASSARDFPDEFF	TGTGCCAGCAGTGCACGTGATTTTCCCGATGAGTTCTTC
TRBJ1-5	NA	TRBV15	TRBD1	CATSRDGGRGMSNQPQHF	TGTGCCACCAGCAGAGATGGGGGCAGGGGGATGAGCAATCAGCCCCAGCATTTT
TRBJ1-1	once	TRBV4-1	NA	CASSLLPGTANTEAFF	TGCGCCAGCAGCCTCCTTCCCGGGACGGCGAACACTGAAGCTTTCTTT
TRBJ1-2	NA	TRBV18	NA	CASSPGVDGYTF	TGTGCCAGCTCACCAGGCGTTGACGGCTACACCTTC
TRBJ1-4	NA	TRBV18	NA	CASSPLVRNEKLFF	TGTGCCAGCTCACCCCTCGTCAGAAATGAAAAACTGTTTTTT
TRBJ1-4	NA	TRBV27	TRBD1	CASRRTGSEKLFF	TGTGCCAGCAGACGGACAGGGAGTGAAAAACTGTTTTTT